The subject of this entry is one T cell receptor beta chain. Its antigen remains unknown. The data stem from a study of cytomegalovirus exposure and HLA in healthy donors. General study findings and limits: Earlier results showed most TCR beta V segments being productive about 90% or about 30% of the time.

Researchers ran the PCR with 60 Vbeta and 13 Jbeta primers. Methods used by the authors: The authors later counted some 76 million unique TCR beta chains, roughly 11 million of them shared. Profiling relied on immunoSEQ multiplex PCR, and the TCRdb table lists in-frame clones only, not all of them. The V and J calls and the clone size are those of that table, but D and trimming were determined from the DNA. The sample records about 120,000 clones, approximately 80% being singletons. V dropped 5 bases and J dropped 6; count of bases not matched to a gene: 14. The CDR3 covers 15 residues. Germline lookup yields CDR1 GTSNPN and CDR2 SVGIG (reference sequence).

The source material was PBMCs. This TCR derives from a middle-aged man in good health and CMV-seronegative. This chain links TRBV30 with TRBJ1-1; the match to TRBD1 covers 8 bases. Here the CDR3 reads CAWQRQGALRSEAFF. CDR3 nucleotide sequence: TGTGCCTGGCAAAGGCAGGGGGCGCTTAGGTCTGAAGCTTTCTTT. Full variable domain (rest looked up from reference TRBV30 and TRBJ1-1): SQTIHQWPATLVQPVGSPLSLECTVEGTSNPNLYWYRQAAGRGLQLLFYSVGIGQISSEVPQNLSASRPQDRQFILSSKKLLLSDSGFYLCAWQRQGALRSEAFFGQGTRLTVV.